This T cell receptor (beta chain) stems from a study of T cells expressing NK-cell markers. The study, taken as a whole, reports: Several donors likewise had their CD3+CD56-NKG2C+ fraction led by these clonotypes.

A remark on this clonotype: Its matching antigen is unknown.

TCRdb re-called the 5' RACE reads; one entry per CDR3 protein, DNA not given. The sample has around 140,000 distinct CDR3 sequences. This CDR3 has 13 residues. This receptor was taken from a young man in good health. The genes are TRBV12-3 or TRBV12-4 and TRBJ2-3; without DNA, the TCRdb call of TRBD1 cannot be checked. Sequencing input: blood T cells: a sorted CD56 or NKG2C T cell subset, CD4+ or CD8+ T cells, or bulk PBMC T cells (not recorded which). Here the CDR3 reads CASRGGSTDTQYF.